This TCR beta chain was observed in a study of blood T cell repertoires in COVID-19. Sequencing was performed with immunoSEQ multiplex PCR; in TCRdb, only in-frame clones are kept and a portion is missing. The data contain approximately 160,000 clones, around 84% of them singletons. The CDR3 is made up of 14 amino acids. The gene calls are TRBV21-1 and TRBJ2-5; the D call in the table, TRBD1, was not verified against the DNA. TRBV21-1 is a pseudogene. The receptor was isolated from a man between 60 and 75 years old with COVID-19, enrolled during active disease. Sequences were obtained from peripheral blood. CDR3 amino acids: CASSKYQGGETQYF. CDR3 sequence (DNA): TGTGCCAGCAGCAAATACCAGGGGGGAGAGACCCAGTACTTC.